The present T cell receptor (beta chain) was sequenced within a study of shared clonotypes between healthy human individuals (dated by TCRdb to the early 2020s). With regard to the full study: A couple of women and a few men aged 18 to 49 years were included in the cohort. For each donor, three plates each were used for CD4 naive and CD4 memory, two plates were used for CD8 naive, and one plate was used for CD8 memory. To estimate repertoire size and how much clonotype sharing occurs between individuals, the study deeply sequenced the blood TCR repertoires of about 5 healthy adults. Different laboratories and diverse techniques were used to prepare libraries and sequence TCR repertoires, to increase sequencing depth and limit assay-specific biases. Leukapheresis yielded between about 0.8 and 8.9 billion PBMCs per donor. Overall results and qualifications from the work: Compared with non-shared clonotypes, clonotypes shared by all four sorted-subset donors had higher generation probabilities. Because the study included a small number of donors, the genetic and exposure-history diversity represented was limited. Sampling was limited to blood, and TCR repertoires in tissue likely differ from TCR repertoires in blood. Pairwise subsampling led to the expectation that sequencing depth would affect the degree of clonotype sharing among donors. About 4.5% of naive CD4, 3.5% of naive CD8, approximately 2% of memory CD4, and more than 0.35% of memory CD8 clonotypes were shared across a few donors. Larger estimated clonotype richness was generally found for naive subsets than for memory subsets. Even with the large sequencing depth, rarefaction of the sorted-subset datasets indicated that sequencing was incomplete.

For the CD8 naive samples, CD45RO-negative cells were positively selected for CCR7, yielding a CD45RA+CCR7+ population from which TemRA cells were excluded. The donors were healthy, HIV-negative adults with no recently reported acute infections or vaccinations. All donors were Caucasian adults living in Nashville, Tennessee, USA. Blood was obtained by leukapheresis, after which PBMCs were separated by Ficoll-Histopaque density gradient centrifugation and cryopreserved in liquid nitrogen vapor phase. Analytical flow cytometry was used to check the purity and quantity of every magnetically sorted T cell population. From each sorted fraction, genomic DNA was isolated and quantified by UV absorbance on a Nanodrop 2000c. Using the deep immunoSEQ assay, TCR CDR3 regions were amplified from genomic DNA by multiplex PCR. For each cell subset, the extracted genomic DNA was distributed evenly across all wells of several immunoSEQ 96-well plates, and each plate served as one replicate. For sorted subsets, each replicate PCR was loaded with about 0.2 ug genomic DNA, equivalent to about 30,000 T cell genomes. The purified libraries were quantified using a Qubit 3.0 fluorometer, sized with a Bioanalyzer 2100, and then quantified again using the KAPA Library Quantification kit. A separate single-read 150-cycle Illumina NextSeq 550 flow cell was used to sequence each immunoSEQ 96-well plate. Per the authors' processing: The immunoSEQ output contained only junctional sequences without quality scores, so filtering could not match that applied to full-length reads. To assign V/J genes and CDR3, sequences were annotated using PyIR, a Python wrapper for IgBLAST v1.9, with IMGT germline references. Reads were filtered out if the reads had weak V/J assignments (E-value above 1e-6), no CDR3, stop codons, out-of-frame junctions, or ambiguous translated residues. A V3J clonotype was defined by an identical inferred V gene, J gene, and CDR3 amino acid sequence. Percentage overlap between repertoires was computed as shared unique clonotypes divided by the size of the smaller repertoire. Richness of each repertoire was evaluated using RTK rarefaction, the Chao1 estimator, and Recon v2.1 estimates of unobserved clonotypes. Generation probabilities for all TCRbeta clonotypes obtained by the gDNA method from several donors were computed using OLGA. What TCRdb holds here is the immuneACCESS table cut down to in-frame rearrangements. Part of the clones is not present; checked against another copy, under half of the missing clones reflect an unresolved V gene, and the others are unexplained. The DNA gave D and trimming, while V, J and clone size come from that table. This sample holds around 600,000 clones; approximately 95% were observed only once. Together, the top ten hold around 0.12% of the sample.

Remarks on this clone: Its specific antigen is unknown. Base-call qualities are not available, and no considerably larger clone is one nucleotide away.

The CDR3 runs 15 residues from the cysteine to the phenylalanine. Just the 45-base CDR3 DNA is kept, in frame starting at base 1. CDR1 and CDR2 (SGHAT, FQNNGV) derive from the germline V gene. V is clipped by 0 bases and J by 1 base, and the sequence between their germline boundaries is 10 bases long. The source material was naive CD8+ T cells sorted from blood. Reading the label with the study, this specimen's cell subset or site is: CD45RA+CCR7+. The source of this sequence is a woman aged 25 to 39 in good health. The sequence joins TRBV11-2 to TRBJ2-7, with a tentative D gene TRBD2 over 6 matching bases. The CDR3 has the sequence CASSLEGGKSYEQYF. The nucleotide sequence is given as TGTGCCAGCAGCTTAGAAGGAGGGAAGTCCTACGAGCAGTACTTC.